This entry lists 22 T cell receptor beta chains sequenced from one sample in a study of T cell responses to AZD1222 COVID-19 vaccine. Assay: immunoSEQ multiplex PCR; the TCRdb copy retains only in-frame clones and omits some. Seen here are 110,000 or so clones, about 86% observed once, and the top ten hold about 3%. Sequencing was performed on peripheral blood, taken on day 0 of AZD1222 vaccination. All receptors come from an adult in good health.

The chain recombines TRBV7-9 with TRBJ2-7; 9 bases line up with TRBD1. The CDR3 has 12 residues. With 5 bases clipped from V and 6 bases from J, the junction kept 2 bases outside the gene matches. Germline V gene lookup returns CDR1 SEHNR and CDR2 FQNEAQ (reference sequence). The DNA of the CDR3 is TGTGCCAGCAGCAGACAGGGGGGCGAGCAGTACTTC. It codes for CASSRQGGEQYF.

In its sample, this clone was seen once. The gene calls are TRBV6-5 and TRBJ1-5, with a possible D match to TRBD1 (6 bases). V was shortened by 9 bases and J by 5 bases, with 11 bases between the two germline ends. The CDR3 runs to 12 residues. CDR1 MNHEY and CDR2 SVGAGI come from the germline V gene. Here the CDR3 DNA reads TGTGCCAGAAGGACAGCCCATCAGCCCCAGCATTTT. It translates to CARRTAHQPQHF.

V usage is TRBV14 and J usage is TRBJ2-3; D is possibly TRBD2 (5 bases). The ends were cut back, 3 bases at V and 6 bases at J, with 25 bases in the middle. Germline V lookup: CDR1 SGHDN, CDR2 FVKESK. The CDR3 consists of 18 residues. CDR3 bases: TGTGCCAGCAGCCATTGGGTCGGTGATAGCGAGAGCCCCGATACGCAGTATTTT. It yields the protein CASSHWVGDSESPDTQYF.

The chain couples TRBV7-2 to TRBJ1-2; D is undetermined. The CDR3 has 13 residues. The V and J ends lost 5 bases and 1 base respectively, with 8 bases between them. CDR1 and CDR2 from the germline V gene are SGHTA and FQGNSA. CDR3 loop: CASSPLNNYGYTF. The CDR3 DNA sequence: TGTGCCAGCAGCCCGCTAAATAACTATGGCTACACCTTC.

CDR3 sequence reads: CASSQDLWGRGYTF. As DNA, the CDR3 is TGTGCCAGCAGCCAAGATCTATGGGGGAGGGGCTACACCTTC. The chain recombines TRBV14 with TRBJ1-2; tentatively, D is TRBD1 (5 bases). V was cut by 0 bases and J by 8 bases, with 13 bases left in between. The CDR3 is made up of 14 amino acids. Germline V gives CDR1 SGHDN, CDR2 FVKESK.

V gene TRBV7-2 combines with J gene TRBJ2-7; 7 bases line up with TRBD2. CDR1 is SGHTA, CDR2 FQGNSA, per germline. V shed 1 base and J 3 bases; nucleotides not matched to a gene: 3. This CDR3 is built from 14 residues. CDR3 amino acids: CASSLGGDYYEQYF. For the CDR3, the DNA is TGTGCCAGCAGCTTAGGTGGGGACTACTACGAGCAGTACTTC.

V gene TRBV10-2 combines with J gene TRBJ2-1; 11 bases map to TRBD2. Looked up from germline, CDR1 is WSHSY and CDR2 is SAAADI. The CDR3 runs to 15 residues. The trim removed 5 bases at V and 2 bases at J, leaving 2 bases unmatched. This chain's CDR3 is CASSPLAGAYNEQFF. CDR3 bases: TGCGCCAGCAGTCCACTAGCGGGGGCCTACAATGAGCAGTTCTTC.

The chain employs TRBV7-6 and TRBJ1-4; D unclear. CDR1 SGHVS and CDR2 FNYEAQ come from the germline V gene. V dropped 5 bases and J dropped 10 bases, with 14 bases sitting between them. The CDR3 loop spans 13 amino acids. CDR3 loop: CASSPLLSGKLFF. The CDR3 coding sequence is TGTGCCAGCAGCCCACTCCTCTCGGGAAAACTGTTTTTT.

The V call is TRBV28, the J call TRBJ2-1, with a tentative D call TRBD1 (6 bases). V gave up 5 bases and J gave up 6 bases, with 11 bases separating them. The CDR3 sequence is 13 residues long. In germline, CDR1 is MDHEN, CDR2 SYDVKM. The CDR3 sequence is CASSPGTLNEQFF. CDR3 nucleotides: TGTGCCAGCAGTCCCGGGACACTCAATGAGCAGTTCTTC.

J is TRBJ1-4 and V is TRBV30; the D gene is possibly TRBD1 (5 bases). The V end was cut by 3 bases, the J end by 7 bases, with 18 bases between. Germline CDR1 reads GTSNPN; CDR2 reads SVGIG (reference sequence). The CDR3 is 15 amino acids. CDR3 loop: CAWSAPTVLGEKLFF. The CDR3 nucleotides read TGTGCCTGGAGCGCCCCGACAGTTCTAGGTGAAAAACTGTTTTTT.

This clone was seen a few times. The V gene is TRBV5-5, the J gene TRBJ2-2; D is unresolved. V was pared by 0 bases and J by 0 bases, with 6 bases between. The CDR3 spans 15 residues. The germline CDR1 and CDR2 sequences are SGHKS and YYEKEE (reference sequence). CDR3 loop: CASSLGVANTGELFF. The DNA for the CDR3 is TGTGCCAGCAGCTTGGGTGTGGCGAACACCGGGGAGCTGTTTTTT.

This rearrangement joins TRBV4-2 to TRBJ1-4; 8 positions agree with TRBD1. The CDR3 is 16 amino acids. CDR1 and CDR2 (germline): LGHNA, YNFKEQ. V lost 1 base and J lost 7; bases outside the gene matches: 8. The CDR3 DNA reads as TGTGCCAGCAGCCAAGGGGCGGGACAGGTCGGTGAAAAACTGTTTTTT. Translation gives CASSQGAGQVGEKLFF.

V gene TRBV27 combines with J gene TRBJ1-1; 9 nucleotides line up with TRBD1. Per the germline V gene, CDR1 is MNHEY and CDR2 is SMNVEV (reference sequence). V shed 4 bases and J 5 bases; nucleotides not matched to a gene: 2. CDR3 length: 13 residues. In nucleotides, the CDR3 is TGTGCCAGCAGTTCCGACAGGGGGACTGAAGCTTTCTTT. Protein sequence: CASSSDRGTEAFF.

The chain joins TRBV19 to TRBJ1-1; 7 nucleotides agree with TRBD1. This CDR3 is built from 16 residues. Germline V CDR1 and CDR2: LNHDA, SQIVND (reference sequence). With V trimmed by 4 bases and J by 0 bases, 8 bases remained unmatched. The CDR3 here is CASSSLGGGMNTEAFF. For the CDR3, the DNA is TGTGCCAGTAGTAGTCTAGGGGGCGGAATGAACACTGAAGCTTTCTTT.

The chain couples TRBV10-3 to TRBJ2-3, with D perhaps assigned TRBD1 or TRBD2 (6 bases each). In germline, CDR1 is ENHRY, CDR2 SYGVKD. The CDR3 sequence is 16 residues long. The ends were cut back, 6 bases at V and 4 bases at J, with 20 bases in the middle. CDR3 DNA sequence: TGTGCCATCAGAGATCCCCTATCCGGGGGCCCAGATACGCAGTATTTT. This sequence encodes CAIRDPLSGGPDTQYF.

This clone has only one observation. This chain joins TRBV7-2 and TRBJ1-2, with no clear D. The CDR3 runs 14 residues. V was shortened by 1 base and J by 0 bases, with 6 bases between the two germline ends. Germline values: CDR1 SGHTA, CDR2 FQGNSA. CDR3 sequence reads: CASSLVGANYGYTF. CDR3 nucleotide sequence: TGTGCCAGCAGCTTAGTTGGGGCTAACTATGGCTACACCTTC.

The table lists this clone with a few counts. The rearrangement links TRBV5-4 to TRBJ2-7; no reliable D call. Per germline, CDR1 SGHNT and CDR2 YYREEE (reference sequence). V lost 0 bases to trimming and J lost 0 bases, with 7 bases between them. The CDR3 consists of 14 residues. The CDR3 reads CASSLVPDSYEQYF. In DNA, the CDR3 is TGTGCCAGCAGCTTGGTTCCGGACTCCTACGAGCAGTACTTC.

The rearrangement joins TRBV20-1 to TRBJ1-1, with D tentatively TRBD1 (5 bases). The germline V gene encodes CDR1 DFQATT and CDR2 SNEGSKA (reference sequence). With 3 bases removed from V and 7 bases from J, the gap between germline ends came to 18 bases. The CDR3 is 14 amino acids. CDR3 sequence reads: CSASDRGRVHEAFF. CDR3 nucleotide sequence: TGCAGTGCTAGTGACCGGGGACGGGTACATGAAGCTTTCTTT.

This clone has only one observation. The V call is TRBV10-3, the J call TRBJ2-1; D is possibly TRBD1 (6 bases). The V gene lost 4 bases and the J gene lost 5 bases, with 15 bases spanning the gap. The germline gives CDR1 ENHRY, CDR2 SYGVKD. CDR3 length equals 15 residues. The CDR3 reads CAISVQGSLNNEQFF. DNA of the CDR3: TGTGCCATCAGTGTGCAGGGGAGCCTTAACAATGAGCAGTTCTTC.

The chain recombines TRBV7-2 with TRBJ2-3, with 11 bases matching TRBD1. This CDR3 contains 16 residues. With 1 base clipped from V and 5 bases from J, the junction kept 5 bases outside the gene matches. CDR1 SGHTA and CDR2 FQGNSA come from the germline V gene. The CDR3 DNA reads TGTGCCAGCAGCTTAGGGACAGGGGGCTGGGAAGATACGCAGTATTTT. Protein: CASSLGTGGWEDTQYF.

V gene TRBV6-5 combines with J gene TRBJ1-1; D is possibly TRBD1 (5 bases). Germline loops: CDR1 MNHEY, CDR2 SVGAGI. CDR3 size: 14 residues. Trimming removed 4 bases at V and 9 bases at J, with 18 bases between. CDR3: CASSSPPGLSQAFF. As DNA, the CDR3 is TGTGCCAGCAGTTCACCCCCAGGGCTATCACAAGCTTTCTTT.

The J gene is TRBJ2-2, the V gene TRBV30, with a tentative D call TRBD1 (6 bases). This CDR3 is 15 amino acids long. Germline CDR1 reads GTSNPN; CDR2 reads SVGIG (reference sequence). Deletions cut 4 bases from V and 2 bases from J, with 14 bases between. CDR3 sequence: CAWIPGHINTGELFF. CDR3 coding DNA: TGTGCCTGGATTCCGGGACACATAAACACCGGGGAGCTGTTTTTT.